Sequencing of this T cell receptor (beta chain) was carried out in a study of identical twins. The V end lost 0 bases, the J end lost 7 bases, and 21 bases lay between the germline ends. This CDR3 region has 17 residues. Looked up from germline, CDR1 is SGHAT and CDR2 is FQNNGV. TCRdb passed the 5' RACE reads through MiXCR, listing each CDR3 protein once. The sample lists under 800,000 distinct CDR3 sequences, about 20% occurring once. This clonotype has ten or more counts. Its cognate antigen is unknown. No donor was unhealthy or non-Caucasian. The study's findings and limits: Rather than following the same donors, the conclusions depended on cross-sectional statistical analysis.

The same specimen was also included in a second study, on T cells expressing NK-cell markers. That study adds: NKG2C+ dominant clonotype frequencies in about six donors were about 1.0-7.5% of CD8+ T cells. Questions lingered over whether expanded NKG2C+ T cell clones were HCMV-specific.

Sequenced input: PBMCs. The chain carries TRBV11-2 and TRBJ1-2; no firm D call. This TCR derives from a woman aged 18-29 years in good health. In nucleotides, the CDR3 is TGTGCCAGCAGCTTAGACCTCTCAACGGGGAGGTCTCCTGGCTACACCTTC. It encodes CASSLDLSTGRSPGYTF.